These T cell receptor beta chains were read from a single sample in a study of metastatic and nonmetastatic thyroid tumors. Using MiXCR, TCRdb re-called clones from the PCR reads. The top ten hold over 12% of the sample, which has some 21,000 clones, roughly 28% seen once. Sequencing used tumor tissue. These receptors all stem from a male donor with papillary thyroid cancer or a benign thyroid nodule (not recorded which). Some clones in this sample may be carry-over from other donors' samples. Both conserved end residues are part of each CDR3. Each record gives: CDR3 DNA, CDR3 protein, D gene, V gene, clone size, J gene. The D gene is left open where the match is weak. Clone size is given for some rows only: seen once, a few or many times, or a class if the clone is expanded.

CDR3 DNA: TGTGCCAGCAGTTTGACTAGCGGGAGCCCTCACTACGAGCAGTACTTC
CDR3 protein: CASSLTSGSPHYEQYF
D gene: TRBD2
V gene: TRBV27
clone size: many
J gene: TRBJ2-7

CDR3 DNA: TGTGCCAGCAGCTTATCCACAGGGGGAGATACGCAGTATTTT
CDR3 protein: CASSLSTGGDTQYF
D gene: TRBD1
V gene: TRBV7-3
clone size: NA
J gene: TRBJ2-3

CDR3 DNA: TGTGCCACCAGCAGGTACGGAGGGGAGACCCAGTACTTC
CDR3 protein: CATSRYGGETQYF
D gene: NA
V gene: TRBV15
clone size: NA
J gene: TRBJ2-5

CDR3 DNA: TGTGCCAGCAGCTCCGGGACAGTCCCCGGGGAGCTGTTTTTT
CDR3 protein: CASSSGTVPGELFF
D gene: TRBD1
V gene: TRBV13
clone size: NA
J gene: TRBJ2-2

CDR3 DNA: TGTGCCAGCAGCGTAGGGGGCACGCTTAATTCACCCCTCCACTTT
CDR3 protein: CASSVGGTLNSPLHF
D gene: NA
V gene: TRBV9
clone size: NA
J gene: TRBJ1-6

CDR3 DNA: TGTGCCAGCAGTACCGACAGGGTAGGGAATTCACCCCTCCACTTT
CDR3 protein: CASSTDRVGNSPLHF
D gene: TRBD1
V gene: TRBV2
clone size: NA
J gene: TRBJ1-6

CDR3 DNA: TGCGCCAGCAGCTTGCACGCGGGACAGTCGCCGAATGAAAAACTGTTTTTT
CDR3 protein: CASSLHAGQSPNEKLFF
D gene: TRBD1
V gene: TRBV5-1
clone size: NA
J gene: TRBJ1-4

CDR3 DNA: TGTGCCAGCAGTCGCGACAGAATTGTCGGGGATGAGCAGTTCTTC
CDR3 protein: CASSRDRIVGDEQFF
D gene: NA
V gene: TRBV12-3/TRBV12-4
clone size: medium-sized
J gene: TRBJ2-1

CDR3 DNA: TGTGCCAGCAGCTTAGGCAGGGGGAACACTGAAGCTTTCTTT
CDR3 protein: CASSLGRGNTEAFF
D gene: NA
V gene: TRBV7-3
clone size: NA
J gene: TRBJ1-1

CDR3 DNA: TGCGCCAGCAGCCCGGACAGGGCGGGCCAGCCCCAGCATTTT
CDR3 protein: CASSPDRAGQPQHF
D gene: TRBD1
V gene: TRBV5-1
clone size: few
J gene: TRBJ1-5

CDR3 DNA: TGTGCCACCAGTGAGCTCGGGACAGAGGGTTCCGGGGAGCTGTTTTTT
CDR3 protein: CATSELGTEGSGELFF
D gene: TRBD1
V gene: TRBV24-1
clone size: few
J gene: TRBJ2-2

CDR3 DNA: TGTGCCAGCAGCTTGGGGCAGGGGGCGCGTAAAGCTTTCTTT
CDR3 protein: CASSLGQGARKAFF
D gene: TRBD1
V gene: TRBV5-4
clone size: medium-sized
J gene: TRBJ1-1

CDR3 DNA: TGTGCCAGCAGTACGGCCGAACAGGGGTACACTGAAGCTTTCTTT
CDR3 protein: CASSTAEQGYTEAFF
D gene: TRBD1
V gene: TRBV27
clone size: few
J gene: TRBJ1-1

CDR3 DNA: TGTGCCAGCAGCTTAACCGGGACTAGCGATGAGCAGTTCTTC
CDR3 protein: CASSLTGTSDEQFF
D gene: TRBD2
V gene: TRBV7-3
clone size: NA
J gene: TRBJ2-1

CDR3 DNA: TGTGCCAGCAGCACCGGGACAGTGAACACTGAAGCTTTCTTT
CDR3 protein: CASSTGTVNTEAFF
D gene: TRBD1
V gene: TRBV12-3/TRBV12-4
clone size: NA
J gene: TRBJ1-1

CDR3 DNA: TGTGCCACCAGCAGGGACAGGGGGACAGGTGAAAAACTGTTTTTT
CDR3 protein: CATSRDRGTGEKLFF
D gene: TRBD1
V gene: TRBV15
clone size: few
J gene: TRBJ1-4

CDR3 DNA: TGTGCCAGCAGCTTAGTATCGCGGGAGACCCAGTACTTC
CDR3 protein: CASSLVSRETQYF
D gene: NA
V gene: TRBV7-2
clone size: few
J gene: TRBJ2-5

CDR3 DNA: TGTGCCAGCAGTGATTCAAGGGATTTCACCGGGGAGCTGTTTTTT
CDR3 protein: CASSDSRDFTGELFF
D gene: NA
V gene: TRBV6-4
clone size: many
J gene: TRBJ2-2

CDR3 DNA: TGCAGTGCTAGAGATCTTGGGAGGCCCGGCCTCTACTACGAGCAGTACTTC
CDR3 protein: CSARDLGRPGLYYEQYF
D gene: NA
V gene: TRBV20-1
clone size: medium-sized
J gene: TRBJ2-7

CDR3 DNA: TGTGCCTGGAGTGTAGGCAGGGGAGACGAGCAGTACTTC
CDR3 protein: CAWSVGRGDEQYF
D gene: NA
V gene: TRBV30
clone size: NA
J gene: TRBJ2-7

CDR3 DNA: TGTGCCAGCAGCCAAGATTGGCACACAGCAAACTATGGCTACACCTTC
CDR3 protein: CASSQDWHTANYGYTF
D gene: NA
V gene: TRBV4-2
clone size: NA
J gene: TRBJ1-2

CDR3 DNA: TGTGCTAGTGGTTTGTCCCCCGGGACTAGCGGGGTCCCATCCTACAATGAGCAGTTCTTC
CDR3 protein: CASGLSPGTSGVPSYNEQFF
D gene: TRBD2
V gene: TRBV12-5
clone size: NA
J gene: TRBJ2-1

CDR3 DNA: TGTGCCAGCATTAAGGCCGGGACAGAGAACACTGAAGCTTTCTTT
CDR3 protein: CASIKAGTENTEAFF
D gene: TRBD1
V gene: TRBV6-1
clone size: large
J gene: TRBJ1-1

CDR3 DNA: TGTGCCAGCAGGCTCACCATTTACCCCCACAATGAGCAGTTCTTC
CDR3 protein: CASRLTIYPHNEQFF
D gene: NA
V gene: TRBV6-2/TRBV6-3
clone size: NA
J gene: TRBJ2-1

CDR3 DNA: TGTGCCAGCGGCTTCAGGGATACGCAGTATTTT
CDR3 protein: CASGFRDTQYF
D gene: NA
V gene: TRBV12-3/TRBV12-4
clone size: NA
J gene: TRBJ2-3

CDR3 DNA: TGTGCCAGCAGCCTCGGGAGGACCGCCTACGAGCAGTACTTC
CDR3 protein: CASSLGRTAYEQYF
D gene: TRBD2
V gene: TRBV7-6
clone size: NA
J gene: TRBJ2-7

CDR3 DNA: TGTGCCAGCTCACAGAGTAGCGAATACAATGAGCAGTTCTTC
CDR3 protein: CASSQSSEYNEQFF
D gene: NA
V gene: TRBV18
clone size: medium-sized
J gene: TRBJ2-1

CDR3 DNA: TGTGCCAGCAGCCGGGGACAGGGTCGCGAGCAGTACTTC
CDR3 protein: CASSRGQGREQYF
D gene: TRBD1
V gene: TRBV11-3
clone size: NA
J gene: TRBJ2-7

CDR3 DNA: TGTGCCAGCAGGGGACCAAGGGGGGACACTGAAGCTTTCTTT
CDR3 protein: CASRGPRGDTEAFF
D gene: NA
V gene: TRBV28
clone size: medium-sized
J gene: TRBJ1-1

CDR3 DNA: TGTGCCAGTAGTATCGTCGGGGGATATAATTCACCCCTCCACTTT
CDR3 protein: CASSIVGGYNSPLHF
D gene: NA
V gene: TRBV19
clone size: NA
J gene: TRBJ1-6

CDR3 DNA: TGTGCCAGCCACAAGGACCCAATCTATGGCTACACCTTC
CDR3 protein: CASHKDPIYGYTF
D gene: NA
V gene: TRBV6-1
clone size: NA
J gene: TRBJ1-2

CDR3 DNA: TGCGCCAGCAGCTCGGACTGGTCAAGGGAAGAGCCCCAGCATTTT
CDR3 protein: CASSSDWSREEPQHF
D gene: NA
V gene: TRBV5-1
clone size: NA
J gene: TRBJ1-5

CDR3 DNA: TGTGCCAGCAGTGACGGGGCTAGCGGGGGGGATGAGCAGTTCTTC
CDR3 protein: CASSDGASGGDEQFF
D gene: TRBD2
V gene: TRBV6-4
clone size: NA
J gene: TRBJ2-1

CDR3 DNA: TGTGCCAGCAGCTTAGTTGGGGTAAGAGATACGCAGTATTTT
CDR3 protein: CASSLVGVRDTQYF
D gene: NA
V gene: TRBV11-3
clone size: NA
J gene: TRBJ2-3

CDR3 DNA: TGCAGTGCAGCCCTGGCTTTCTTT
CDR3 protein: CSAALAFF
D gene: NA
V gene: TRBV20-1
clone size: few
J gene: TRBJ1-1

CDR3 DNA: TGTGCCAGCAGTCTTAACTGGGGGAACACTGAAGCTTTCTTT
CDR3 protein: CASSLNWGNTEAFF
D gene: NA
V gene: TRBV3-1
clone size: NA
J gene: TRBJ1-1

CDR3 DNA: TGCGCCAGCAGCTTGGGACAGGGGAGTAGCTTTTACACCGGGGAGCTGTTTTTT
CDR3 protein: CASSLGQGSSFYTGELFF
D gene: TRBD1
V gene: TRBV5-1
clone size: NA
J gene: TRBJ2-2

CDR3 DNA: TGTGCCAGCAGTTACCAGACAGGAAAAGCTTTCTTT
CDR3 protein: CASSYQTGKAFF
D gene: NA
V gene: TRBV6-5
clone size: medium-sized
J gene: TRBJ1-1

CDR3 DNA: TGTGCCAGCAGTCCCTTTACAGGGATCCATGGCTACACCTTC
CDR3 protein: CASSPFTGIHGYTF
D gene: NA
V gene: TRBV12-3/TRBV12-4
clone size: many
J gene: TRBJ1-2

CDR3 DNA: TGTGCCAGCAGTGACCCGGCCGGGGAGCTGTTTTTT
CDR3 protein: CASSDPAGELFF
D gene: NA
V gene: TRBV6-4
clone size: many
J gene: TRBJ2-2

CDR3 DNA: TGTGCCAGCAGTGATCAGAGGAGCGCTGAAGCTTTCTTT
CDR3 protein: CASSDQRSAEAFF
D gene: NA
V gene: TRBV6-1
clone size: few
J gene: TRBJ1-1

CDR3 DNA: TGTGCCAGCAGTGTTGTTGAGACAGGGGTCTACGAGCAGTACTTC
CDR3 protein: CASSVVETGVYEQYF
D gene: TRBD1
V gene: TRBV6-1
clone size: NA
J gene: TRBJ2-7

CDR3 DNA: TGTGCCAGCAGCTTATTTCGGGCGAGAGGGGCCTACGAGCAGTACTTC
CDR3 protein: CASSLFRARGAYEQYF
D gene: NA
V gene: TRBV5-4
clone size: NA
J gene: TRBJ2-7

CDR3 DNA: TGTGCCAGCAGTCCAGCCCAGGGTTATGGCTACACCTTC
CDR3 protein: CASSPAQGYGYTF
D gene: NA
V gene: TRBV7-3
clone size: few
J gene: TRBJ1-2

CDR3 DNA: TGTGCCAGGGGGGGGCAGACCACTGAAGCTTTCTTT
CDR3 protein: CARGGQTTEAFF
D gene: NA
V gene: TRBV28
clone size: many
J gene: TRBJ1-1

CDR3 DNA: TGTGCCAGCAGCGGAGGGACAGTCAATCAGCCCCAGCATTTT
CDR3 protein: CASSGGTVNQPQHF
D gene: TRBD1
V gene: TRBV7-9
clone size: NA
J gene: TRBJ1-5

CDR3 DNA: TGTGCCAGCAATGCGGTGGAGACTGAAGCTTTCTTT
CDR3 protein: CASNAVETEAFF
D gene: NA
V gene: TRBV28
clone size: medium-sized
J gene: TRBJ1-1

CDR3 DNA: TGTGCCAGCAGGGGGACAGGGCATCCCGGGGAGCTGTTTTTT
CDR3 protein: CASRGTGHPGELFF
D gene: TRBD1
V gene: TRBV6-1
clone size: NA
J gene: TRBJ2-2

CDR3 DNA: TGTGCCAGCAGCTTAGGACCCGGGGCGCGTTCGGGCAACTTC
CDR3 protein: CASSLGPGARSGNF
D gene: NA
V gene: TRBV7-2
clone size: many
J gene: TRBJ2-1